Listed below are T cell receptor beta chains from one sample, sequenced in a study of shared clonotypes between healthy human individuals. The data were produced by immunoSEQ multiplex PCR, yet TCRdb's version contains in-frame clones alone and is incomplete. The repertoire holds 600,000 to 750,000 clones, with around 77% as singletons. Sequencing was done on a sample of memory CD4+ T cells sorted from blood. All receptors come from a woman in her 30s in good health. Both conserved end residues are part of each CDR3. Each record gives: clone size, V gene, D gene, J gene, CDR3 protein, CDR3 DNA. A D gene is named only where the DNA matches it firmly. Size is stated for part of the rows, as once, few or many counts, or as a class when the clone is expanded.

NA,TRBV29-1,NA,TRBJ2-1,CSVDTAILFSEQFF,TGCAGCGTTGATACGGCCATACTATTTTCGGAGCAGTTCTTC
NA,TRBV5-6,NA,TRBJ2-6,CASSKDQYSGANVLTF,TGTGCCAGCAGCAAGGACCAGTACTCTGGGGCCAACGTCCTGACTTTC
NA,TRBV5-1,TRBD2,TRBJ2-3,CASRSTSGRARDTQYF,TGCGCCAGCAGATCGACTAGCGGGAGGGCCAGAGATACGCAGTATTTT
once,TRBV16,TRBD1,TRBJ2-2,CASSHTGQAGAGELFF,TGTGCCAGCAGCCACACTGGACAGGCGGGTGCCGGGGAGCTGTTTTTT
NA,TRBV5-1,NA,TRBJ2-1,CASSLDGGNEQFF,TGCGCCAGCAGCTTGGATGGGGGCAATGAGCAGTTCTTC
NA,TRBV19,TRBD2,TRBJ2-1,CASSKDPPSGRPWVEQFF,TGTGCCAGTAGTAAGGATCCCCCCAGCGGGAGGCCCTGGGTTGAGCAGTTCTTC
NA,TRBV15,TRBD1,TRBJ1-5,CATSRRPGQGPYSNQPQHF,TGTGCCACCAGCAGACGCCCGGGACAGGGACCTTATAGCAATCAGCCCCAGCATTTT
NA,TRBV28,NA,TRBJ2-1,CASSLFGVSSYNEQFF,TGTGCCAGCAGTTTATTTGGGGTAAGCTCCTACAATGAGCAGTTCTTC
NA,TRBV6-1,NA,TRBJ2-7,CASSEAAREQYF,TGTGCCAGCAGTGAAGCTGCACGCGAGCAGTACTTC
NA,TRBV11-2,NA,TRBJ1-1,CASSLVQMNTEAFF,TGTGCCAGCAGCTTAGTGCAGATGAACACTGAAGCTTTCTTT
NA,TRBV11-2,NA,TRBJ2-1,CASSLILVSYNEQFF,TGTGCCAGCAGCTTAATTTTGGTATCCTACAATGAGCAGTTCTTC
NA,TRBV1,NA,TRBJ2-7,CTSSQSLLHPDEQYF,TGCACCAGCAGCCAATCACTCCTCCACCCGGACGAGCAGTACTTC
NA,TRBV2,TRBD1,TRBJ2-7,CASSGTGTGISYEQYF,TGTGCCAGCAGTGGAACCGGGACAGGTATTTCCTACGAGCAGTACTTC
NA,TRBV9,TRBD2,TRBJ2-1,CASSVGLAANNEQFF,TGTGCCAGCAGCGTAGGACTAGCGGCTAACAATGAGCAGTTCTTC
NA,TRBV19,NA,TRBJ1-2,CASSPPRENYGYTF,TGTGCCAGTAGCCCCCCCAGGGAAAACTATGGCTACACCTTC
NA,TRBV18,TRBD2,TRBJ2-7,CASSMGLAGVGHEQYF,TGTGCCAGCTCAATGGGACTAGCGGGAGTGGGCCACGAGCAGTACTTC
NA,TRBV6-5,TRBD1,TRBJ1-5,CASSPSGGGNQPQHF,TGTGCCAGCAGTCCTTCAGGGGGCGGAAATCAGCCCCAGCATTTT
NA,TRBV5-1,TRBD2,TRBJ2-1,CASSPTGLAGANEQFF,TGCGCCAGCAGCCCCACCGGACTAGCGGGAGCCAATGAGCAGTTCTTC
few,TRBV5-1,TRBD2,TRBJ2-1,CASSTREGSREQFF,TGCGCCAGCAGCACCCGGGAGGGCAGTAGGGAGCAGTTCTTC
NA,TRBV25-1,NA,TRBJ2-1,CASSGPPHSESSYNEQFF,TGTGCCAGCAGTGGACCCCCCCATTCGGAAAGCTCCTACAATGAGCAGTTCTTC
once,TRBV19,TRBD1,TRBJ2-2,CASTEGQVNTGELFF,TGTGCCAGTACCGAGGGACAGGTGAACACCGGGGAGCTGTTTTTT
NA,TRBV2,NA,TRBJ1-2,CASSEQRNYGYTF,TGTGCCAGCAGTGAACAGAGAAACTATGGCTACACCTTC
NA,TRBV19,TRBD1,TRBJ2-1,CASRTGTENNEQFF,TGTGCCAGTAGAACCGGGACAGAAAACAATGAGCAGTTCTTC
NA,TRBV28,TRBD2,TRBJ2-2,CASSLASGSWVKTGELFF,TGTGCCAGCAGTTTAGCTAGCGGGAGTTGGGTAAAGACCGGGGAGCTGTTTTTT
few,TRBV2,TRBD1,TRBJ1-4,CAGYRGEKLFF,TGTGCCGGCTACAGGGGTGAAAAACTGTTTTTT
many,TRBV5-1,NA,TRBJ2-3,CASSLAVVSTDTQYF,TGCGCCAGCAGCTTGGCGGTGGTGAGCACAGATACGCAGTATTTT
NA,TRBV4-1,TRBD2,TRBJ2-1,CASSQVVAGVLLNEQFF,TGCGCCAGCAGCCAAGTGGTCGCGGGAGTCTTACTCAATGAGCAGTTCTTC
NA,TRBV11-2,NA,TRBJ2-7,CASSQRRIYEQYF,TGTGCCAGCAGCCAAAGACGGATCTACGAGCAGTACTTC
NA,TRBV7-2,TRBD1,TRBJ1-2,CASSNDRVGYTF,TGTGCCAGCAGCAACGACAGGGTGGGCTACACCTTC
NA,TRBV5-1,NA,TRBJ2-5,CASSPPRRQETQYF,TGCGCCAGCAGCCCGCCCAGGCGGCAAGAGACCCAGTACTTC
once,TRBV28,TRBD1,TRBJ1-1,CASDRQGRYWNTEAFF,TGTGCCAGTGATAGACAGGGACGGTATTGGAACACTGAAGCTTTCTTT
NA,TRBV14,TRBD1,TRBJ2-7,CASSPGTGIYEQYF,TGTGCCAGCAGTCCCGGGACAGGGATTTACGAGCAGTACTTC
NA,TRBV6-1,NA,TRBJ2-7,CASREGNYEQYF,TGTGCCAGCAGGGAGGGGAACTACGAGCAGTACTTC
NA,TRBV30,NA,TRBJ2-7,CARAKGTWNEQYF,TGTGCCCGAGCCAAGGGGACCTGGAACGAGCAGTACTTC
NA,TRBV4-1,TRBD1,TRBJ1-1,CASRRPGTEPKAFF,TGCGCCAGCAGACGCCCAGGGACAGAACCTAAAGCTTTCTTT
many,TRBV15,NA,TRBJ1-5,CATSRDHRPLGEQPQHF,TGTGCCACCAGCAGAGATCACAGGCCTCTAGGGGAGCAGCCCCAGCATTTT
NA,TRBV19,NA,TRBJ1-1,CASRTLTQGLNTEAFF,TGTGCCAGTAGGACATTGACTCAAGGACTTAACACTGAAGCTTTCTTT
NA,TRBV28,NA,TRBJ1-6,CASTSRRGHSNSPLHF,TGTGCCAGCACCTCTAGGAGGGGACACTCGAATTCACCCCTCCACTTT
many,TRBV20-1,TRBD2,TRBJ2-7,CSAGLVYEQYF,TGCAGTGCTGGACTAGTCTACGAGCAGTACTTC
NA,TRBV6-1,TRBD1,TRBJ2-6,CASRITGAGANVLTF,TGTGCCAGCAGGATAACAGGGGCTGGGGCCAACGTCCTGACTTTC